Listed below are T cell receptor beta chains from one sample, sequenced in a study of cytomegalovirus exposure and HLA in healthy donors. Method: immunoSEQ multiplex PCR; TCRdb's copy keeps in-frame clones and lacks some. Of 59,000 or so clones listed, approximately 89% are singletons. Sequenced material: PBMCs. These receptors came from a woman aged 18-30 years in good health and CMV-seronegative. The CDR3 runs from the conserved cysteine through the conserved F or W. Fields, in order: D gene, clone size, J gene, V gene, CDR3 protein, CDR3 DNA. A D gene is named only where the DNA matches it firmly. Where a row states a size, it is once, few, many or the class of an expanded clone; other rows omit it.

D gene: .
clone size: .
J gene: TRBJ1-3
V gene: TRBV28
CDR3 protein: CASSPRISGNTIYF
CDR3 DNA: TGTGCCAGCAGTCCCAGGATTTCTGGAAACACCATATATTTT

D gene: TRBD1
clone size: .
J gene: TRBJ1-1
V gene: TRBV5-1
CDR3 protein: CASSSGTGGYTEAFF
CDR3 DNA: TGCGCCAGCAGCTCCGGGACAGGGGGTTACACTGAAGCTTTCTTT

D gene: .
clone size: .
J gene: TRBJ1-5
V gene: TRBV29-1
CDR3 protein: CSVAVDSLVPQHF
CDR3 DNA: TGCAGCGTAGCAGTTGACAGTTTGGTGCCCCAGCATTTT

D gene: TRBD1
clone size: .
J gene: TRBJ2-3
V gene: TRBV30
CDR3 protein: CACRRGQGLADTQYF
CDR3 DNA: TGTGCCTGCCGCCGCGGACAGGGGTTAGCAGATACGCAGTATTTT

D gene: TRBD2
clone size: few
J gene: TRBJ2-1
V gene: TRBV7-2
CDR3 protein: CASSITSGPYNEQFF
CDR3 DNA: TGTGCCAGCAGCATTACTAGCGGCCCCTACAATGAGCAGTTCTTC

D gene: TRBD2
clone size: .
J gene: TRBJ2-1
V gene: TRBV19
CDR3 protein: CASSPTSGRATYNEQFF
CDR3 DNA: TGTGCCAGTAGCCCAACTAGCGGGAGGGCTACCTACAATGAGCAGTTCTTC

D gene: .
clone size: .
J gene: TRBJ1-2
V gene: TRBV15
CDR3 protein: CATSRSLGLSYGYTF
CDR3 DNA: TGTGCCACCAGCAGGAGTCTCGGACTGAGCTATGGCTACACCTTC

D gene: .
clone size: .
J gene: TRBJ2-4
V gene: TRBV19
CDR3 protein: CASKDRRRGGSSIQYF
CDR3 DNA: TGTGCCAGTAAGGACCGCAGGAGAGGAGGGTCGAGCATTCAGTACTTC

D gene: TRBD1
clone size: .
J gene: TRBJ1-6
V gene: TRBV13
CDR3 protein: CASSLFTGAGSYNSPLHF
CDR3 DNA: TGTGCCAGCAGCTTATTCACAGGGGCAGGGTCCTATAATTCACCCCTCCACTTT

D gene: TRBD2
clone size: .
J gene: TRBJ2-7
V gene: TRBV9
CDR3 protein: CASSVGGTNTYEQYF
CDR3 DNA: TGTGCCAGCAGCGTAGGTGGGACTAATACCTACGAGCAGTACTTC

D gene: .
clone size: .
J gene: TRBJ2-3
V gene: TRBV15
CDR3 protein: CATSRASGAADTQYF
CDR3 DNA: TGTGCCACCAGCAGAGCTTCGGGAGCGGCAGATACGCAGTATTTT

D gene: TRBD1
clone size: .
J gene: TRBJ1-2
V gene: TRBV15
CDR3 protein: CATSRGGGTGEFNYGYTF
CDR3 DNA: TGTGCCACCAGCAGAGGAGGCGGGACAGGGGAATTCAACTATGGCTACACCTTC

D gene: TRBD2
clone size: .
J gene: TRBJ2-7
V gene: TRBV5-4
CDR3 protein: CASSLEASGGRDEQYF
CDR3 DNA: TGTGCCAGCAGCTTGGAGGCTAGCGGGGGGCGGGACGAGCAGTACTTC

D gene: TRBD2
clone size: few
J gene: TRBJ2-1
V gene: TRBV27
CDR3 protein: CASSTSGASSYNEQFF
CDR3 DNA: TGTGCCAGCAGTACTAGCGGGGCGAGCTCCTACAATGAGCAGTTCTTC

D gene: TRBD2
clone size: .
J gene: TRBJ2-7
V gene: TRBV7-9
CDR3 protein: CASSPRVGLTYEQYF
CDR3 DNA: TGTGCCAGCAGCCCTAGGGTGGGACTAACCTACGAGCAGTACTTC

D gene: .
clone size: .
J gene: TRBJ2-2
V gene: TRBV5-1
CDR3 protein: CASSLTGMVGTGELFF
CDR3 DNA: TGCGCCAGCAGCTTAACAGGGATGGTAGGGACCGGGGAGCTGTTTTTT

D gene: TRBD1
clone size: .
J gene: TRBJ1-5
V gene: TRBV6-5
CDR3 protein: CASRRQGNSNQPQHF
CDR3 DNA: TGTGCCAGCAGAAGACAGGGAAATAGCAATCAGCCCCAGCATTTT

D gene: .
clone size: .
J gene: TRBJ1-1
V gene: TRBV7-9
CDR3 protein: CASSLARVIENTEAFF
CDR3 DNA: TGTGCCAGCAGCTTGGCCAGGGTTATCGAGAACACTGAAGCTTTCTTT

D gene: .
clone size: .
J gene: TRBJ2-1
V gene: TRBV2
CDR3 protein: CASSEDFYNEQFF
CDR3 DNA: TGTGCCAGCAGTGAGGACTTCTACAATGAGCAGTTCTTC

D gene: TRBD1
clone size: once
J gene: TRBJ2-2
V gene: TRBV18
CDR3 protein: CASSLGQANTGELFF
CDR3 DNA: TGTGCCAGCTCTCTGGGACAGGCGAACACCGGGGAGCTGTTTTTT

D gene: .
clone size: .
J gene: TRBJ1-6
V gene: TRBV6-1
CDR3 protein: CASSAEKSYNSPLHF
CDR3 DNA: TGTGCCAGCAGTGCCGAGAAGTCCTATAATTCACCCCTCCACTTT